The source of this T cell receptor (beta chain) is a study of post-analysis software for immune sequencing data. Overall study context: Disease courses included relapsing-remitting, secondary progressive and progressive-relapsing multiple sclerosis.

V shed 2 bases and J shed 6 bases, with 10 bases lying between them. The CDR3 length is 14 residues. Germline V gene sequence: CDR1 MGHRA, CDR2 YSYEKL. Study findings and constraints: In patients, TRBV5-6, TRBV5-1 and TRBV20-1 belonged to five TRBV segments found more frequently than in controls. With F measure, samples from one preparation batch clustered together strongly. Controls significantly exceeded multiple sclerosis patients in normalized Chao1 diversity.

Presence of unique molecular identifiers characterized the TCR beta cDNA libraries. T cells, 1 to 10 million of them, yielded hundreds of thousands of cDNA molecules. TCRdb independently ran MiXCR on the PCR reads; one entry per CDR3 protein. Of hundreds of thousands of distinct CDR3 sequences in the sample, 55% to 60% were seen once. Details on this clonotype: Its target is unknown.

The genes are TRBV4-1 and TRBJ2-2; D is possibly TRBD1 (5 bases). This receptor was obtained from a girl aged 2 to 9 with multiple sclerosis. Material: blood. CDR3 DNA sequence: TGCGCCAGCAGCCAACAGCAGGGCGCCGGGGAGCTGTTTTTT. Its protein is CASSQQQGAGELFF.